A single sample gave rise to the 18 T cell receptor beta chains below, sequenced in a study of T cells in Graves' hyperthyroidism and ophthalmopathy. It was RNA transcripts that yielded the amplified TCR beta CDR3 regions. When the TCR CDR3 underwent first-round RT-PCR, the HTBI primer set was used. MiXCR was run by TCRdb on the multiplex PCR reads, yielding one entry per CDR3 protein. The sample contains 600,000 or so distinct CDR3 sequences, 13% to 15% of which appear only once. Sequencing used blood. These receptors all stem from a woman aged 45-65 years with Graves' ophthalmopathy.

CDR3 in amino acids: CASQRLGNYNEQFF. The CDR3 DNA follows: TGTGCCAGCCAACGACTAGGGAACTACAATGAGCAGTTCTTC. This chain joins TRBV27 and TRBJ2-1, with D maybe TRBD2 (6 bases). Germline V gene lookup returns CDR1 MNHEY and CDR2 SMNVEV (reference sequence). The CDR3 loop spans 14 amino acids. V was pared by 8 bases and J by 3 bases, with 14 bases between.

The sample holds many counts of this clonotype. CDR3: CASSPVRSSYNEQFF. CDR3 sequence (DNA): TGTGCCAGCTCACCAGTACGGAGCTCCTACAATGAGCAGTTCTTC. The chain links TRBV18 to TRBJ2-1; D gene uncertain. The germline V gene encodes CDR1 KGHSH and CDR2 LQKENI. This CDR3 is 15 amino acids long. Trimming took off 2 bases at V and 0 bases at J, with 8 bases between the two ends.

Concerning this clonotype itself: One base away lies a much larger clone, so this may be a sequencing read error. This chain uses TRBV28 with TRBJ1-1; D uncertain. The CDR3 is made up of 13 amino acids. Germline V gene sequence: CDR1 MDHEN, CDR2 SYDVKM. CDR3 amino acids: CASSFFLNTEALF. The DNA of the CDR3 is TGTGCCAGCAGTTTCTTCCTAAACACTGAAGCTCTCTTT.

The genes are TRBV5-1 and TRBJ2-3, with 8 bases aligning to TRBD1. Germline CDR1 SGHRS, CDR2 YFSETQ. The CDR3 has 14 residues. With V trimmed by 4 bases and J by 8 bases, 9 bases remained unmatched. The CDR3 sequence is CASSRTGSRGTQYF. As DNA, the CDR3 is TGCGCCAGCAGCCGGACAGGGAGTAGGGGTACGCAGTATTTT.

In its sample, this clonotype was seen many times. The J gene is TRBJ1-1, the V gene TRBV27; the D is unclear. The CDR3 is made up of 14 amino acids. Trimming shortened V by 2 bases and J by 1 base, and 8 bases separated the two germline ends. CDR1 is MNHEY and CDR2 is SMNVEV in the germline V gene (reference sequence). The chain's CDR3 is CASSLPGSNTEAFF. The CDR3 nucleotides are TGTGCCAGCAGTTTACCGGGTTCGAACACTGAAGCTTTCTTT.

This clonotype has at least ten counts. The chain links TRBV28 to TRBJ2-7; D gene unclear. Germline V gene sequence: CDR1 MDHEN, CDR2 SYDVKM. V lost 5 bases to trimming and J lost 5 bases, with 13 bases between them. This CDR3 comprises 13 residues. In DNA, the CDR3 is TGTGCCAGCAGTGCCGTTGATGTGCACGAGCAGTACTTC. Translating gives CASSAVDVHEQYF.

This clonotype was observed a handful of times. The chain uses TRBV27 and TRBJ2-7; 8 bases align to TRBD1. The V gene end was trimmed by 4 bases and the J gene end by 2 bases; junction bases not matched to a gene: 7. The length of the CDR3 is 15 residues. The germline V gene encodes CDR1 MNHEY and CDR2 SMNVEV (reference sequence). In DNA, the CDR3 is TGTGCCAGCAGTTCCGGACAGGGACCTCCCTACGAGCAGTACTTC. Its translation: CASSSGQGPPYEQYF.

This clonotype was picked up a small number of times. Possible read error: a much larger clone is one base away. The chain uses TRBV7-9 and TRBJ2-1; 8 nucleotides match TRBD1. The junction had 14 bases not matched to a gene; V was cut back by 4 bases and J by 9 bases. CDR1 is SEHNR and CDR2 is FQNEAQ in the germline V gene (reference sequence). The CDR3 is made up of 16 amino acids. The CDR3 loop is CASSSPWGRGRSEQFF. Written as DNA, the CDR3 is TGTGCCAGCAGCTCCCCTTGGGGCAGGGGGCGTAGTGAGCAGTTCTTC.

This clonotype was observed a handful of times. The chain is built from TRBV24-1 and TRBJ2-3, with TRBD2 as a possible D gene (6 bases). The CDR3 consists of 17 residues. Trimming stripped 5 bases from V and 2 bases from J, with 19 bases between. Germline lookup yields CDR1 KGHDR and CDR2 SFDVKD. The DNA for the CDR3 is TGTGCCACCAGTGGTGCGACTAGTAATGGCTACACAGATACGCAGTATTTT. Translated: CATSGATSNGYTDTQYF.

This clonotype was observed many times. The genes are TRBV11-2 and TRBJ1-3; 8 positions match TRBD1. Losses at the gene ends were 3 bases for V and 7 bases for J; bases not matched to a gene: 8. Germline CDR1 reads SGHAT; CDR2 reads FQNNGV. The CDR3 runs 15 residues. For the CDR3, the DNA is TGTGCCAGCAGCTTGGGCGCAGGGGGCGCGAACACCATATATTTT. This encodes CASSLGAGGANTIYF.

This clonotype was detected ten times or more. CDR3 in DNA: TGTGCCAGCTCACCAATAGTGAGCACAGATACGCAGTATTTT. As protein: CASSPIVSTDTQYF. The chain combines TRBV18 with TRBJ2-3; D unresolved. Germline CDR1 is KGHSH and CDR2 is LQKENI. Trimming cost V 2 bases and J 0 bases, with 6 bases left between them. This CDR3 is built from 14 residues.

This clonotype has ten or more counts. V and J are TRBV12-3 or TRBV12-4 and TRBJ2-7; D unresolved. The CDR3 loop spans 13 amino acids. The ends were cut back, 7 bases at V and 3 bases at J, with 13 bases in the middle. CDR3 residues: CASNNRAHYEQYF. The CDR3 DNA sequence: TGTGCCAGCAATAACCGGGCCCACTACGAGCAGTACTTC.

This rearrangement joins TRBV6-1 to TRBJ2-1; 11 bases match TRBD2. Germline V gene sequence: CDR1 MNHNS, CDR2 SASEGT. Trimming cost V 5 bases and J 6 bases; bases outside gene matches: 15. The CDR3 extends over 18 amino acids. CDR3: CASSFPQATSGKVNEQFF. In nucleotides, the CDR3 is TGTGCCAGCAGTTTCCCCCAAGCGACTAGCGGGAAGGTCAATGAGCAGTTCTTC.

The CDR3: CASSTRQGLNTEAFF. CDR3 coding DNA: TGTGCCAGCAGCACAAGACAGGGCTTGAACACTGAAGCTTTCTTT. The chain has TRBV9 and TRBJ1-1, with 7 bases fitting TRBD1. Germline V lookup: CDR1 SGDLS, CDR2 YYNGEE. The CDR3 loop spans 15 amino acids. J was trimmed by 0 bases and V by 4 bases; bases with no gene match: 6.

This clonotype was counted at least ten times. J is TRBJ1-3 and V is TRBV5-1, with D hard to call. CDR1 is SGHRS, CDR2 YFSETQ, per germline. The length of the CDR3 is 15 residues. Between the trimmed V and J ends, which lost 0 bases and 0 bases, there was a span of 7 bases. CDR3 loop: CASSLDPGSGNTIYF. In DNA, the CDR3 is TGCGCCAGCAGCTTGGATCCGGGCTCTGGAAACACCATATATTTT.

The CDR3 here is CASSRAGGSTGELFF. The CDR3 DNA follows: TGTGCCAGCAGCCGAGCGGGGGGAAGTACCGGGGAGCTGTTTTTT. The chain employs TRBV7-8 and TRBJ2-2; 9 nucleotides align to TRBD2. The ends lost 5 bases at V and 5 bases at J; junction bases unmatched: 6. The CDR3 has 15 residues. Germline-derived CDR1 and CDR2 are SGHVS and FQNEAQ.

This clonotype showed up many times. The V and J genes are TRBV18 and TRBJ1-2, with D unresolved. This CDR3 is built from 12 residues. V was cut by 2 bases and J by 11 bases, with 12 bases left in between. Germline lookup yields CDR1 KGHSH and CDR2 LQKENI. CDR3 protein: CASSPMQPGYTF. CDR3 nucleotide sequence: TGTGCCAGCTCACCAATGCAGCCTGGGTACACCTTC.

As to this clonotype: It may be a read error: a sequence one base away is much more abundant. The chain is built from TRBV28 and TRBJ2-7; D is possibly TRBD1 (6 bases). The CDR3 is made up of 15 amino acids. Germline CDR1 is MDHEN and CDR2 is SYDVKM. The ends were cut back, 2 bases at V and 3 bases at J, with 14 bases in the middle. CDR3 DNA: TGTGCCAGCAGTTTAAAGACAGGACCATGCTACGAGCAGTACTTC. This codes for CASSLKTGPCYEQYF.